Presented here are 32 T cell receptor beta chains from one specimen sequenced in a study of cytomegalovirus exposure and HLA in healthy donors. A multiplex PCR was run with 60 Vbeta primers and 13 Jbeta primers. Method: immunoSEQ multiplex PCR; TCRdb's copy keeps in-frame clones and lacks some. The sample has over 120,000 clones; 77% are singletons. The source material was PBMCs. The receptor set was obtained from a male donor in good health and CMV-seronegative.

J is TRBJ2-1 and V is TRBV6-1; 9 bases fit TRBD2. The CDR3 is 13 residues long. V was pared by 8 bases and J by 5 bases, with 4 bases of the junction left unmatched. Germline V lookup: CDR1 MNHNS, CDR2 SASEGT. Here the CDR3 DNA reads TGTGCCAGCGCGGGAGGGCCCAACAATGAGCAGTTCTTC. Translating it yields CASAGGPNNEQFF.

The chain couples TRBV7-6 to TRBJ2-2, with 11 bases fitting TRBD2. Germline V gives CDR1 SGHVS, CDR2 FNYEAQ. The V and J ends lost 4 bases and 4 bases, in that order; junction bases with no gene match: 5. CDR3 length: 16 residues. The CDR3 nucleotides read TGTGCCAGCAGCTCCGTACTAGCGGGGGTCACCGGGGAGCTGTTTTTT. It yields the protein CASSSVLAGVTGELFF.

J is TRBJ2-3 and V is TRBV27; D might be TRBD2 (6 bases). V was trimmed by 8 bases and J by 3 bases, leaving 18 bases between them. The CDR3 loop spans 15 amino acids. Germline V gives CDR1 MNHEY, CDR2 SMNVEV (reference sequence). DNA of the CDR3: TGTGCCAGCCTGACATCCGCGGGATCGACAGATACGCAGTATTTT. It specifies CASLTSAGSTDTQYF.

The sample holds one count of this clone. This chain connects TRBV11-3 to TRBJ2-1; D possibly corresponds to TRBD2 (6 bases). CDR1 is SGHNT and CDR2 is YENEEA in the germline V gene. V dropped 5 bases and J dropped 8 bases, with 19 bases sitting between them. CDR3 length: 15 amino acids. CDR3 residues: CASSNRDSSIYEQFF. For the CDR3, the DNA is TGTGCCAGCAGCAACCGGGACTCCTCGATCTATGAGCAGTTCTTC.

This rearrangement joins TRBV6-5 to TRBJ2-5, with TRBD1 matching over 10 bases. CDR1 MNHEY and CDR2 SVGAGI come from the germline V gene. With V trimmed by 0 bases and J by 3 bases, 1 base remained unmatched. CDR3 length: 15 amino acids. The CDR3 loop reads CASSYSGTGEETQYF. CDR3 sequence (DNA): TGTGCCAGCAGTTACTCCGGGACAGGGGAAGAGACCCAGTACTTC.

This chain joins TRBV19 and TRBJ2-5; tentatively, D is TRBD1 (6 bases). Judging by the DNA end, TRBJ2-7 fits better; the J call may be wrong. CDR3 length: 15 residues. Germline CDR1 reads LNHDA; CDR2 reads SQIVND (reference sequence). CDR3 protein: CASSLSARGNYEQYF. CDR3 nucleotides: TGTGCCAGTAGTCTATCGGCGAGGGGGAACTACGAGCAGTACTTC.

This rearrangement joins TRBV10-2 to TRBJ1-1; possible D gene TRBD1, 6 bases. The CDR3 is made up of 12 amino acids. Trimming stripped 8 bases from V and 5 bases from J, with 12 bases between. Germline V gene lookup returns CDR1 WSHSY and CDR2 SAAADI. In DNA, the CDR3 is TGCGCCAGCTTCACTAGGGGGACTGAAGCTTTCTTT. Translating gives CASFTRGTEAFF.

This rearrangement joins TRBV6-6 to TRBJ2-1, with 10 positions matching TRBD2. J was trimmed by 4 bases and V by 7 bases; bases with no gene match: 10. The CDR3 runs 16 residues. In germline, CDR1 is MNHNY, CDR2 SVGAGI (reference sequence). The chain's CDR3 is CASTPTSGQTYNEQFF. In nucleotides, the CDR3 is TGTGCCAGCACCCCGACTAGCGGGCAAACTTACAATGAGCAGTTCTTC.

A single count supports this clone. The rearrangement joins TRBV5-1 to TRBJ2-5; 7 positions agree with TRBD1. The CDR3 totals 15 residues. V lost 2 bases, J lost 3 bases, and 7 bases stayed unmatched. Germline-derived CDR1 and CDR2 are SGHRS and YFSETQ. This CDR3 is CASSFLTGMEETQYF. The DNA for the CDR3 is TGCGCCAGCAGCTTCCTGACAGGGATGGAAGAGACCCAGTACTTC. Filled out from reference TRBV5-1 and TRBJ2-5, the complete variable domain reads KAGVTQTPRYLIKTRGQQVTLSCSPISGHRSVSWYQQTPGQGLQFLFEYFSETQRNKGNFPGRFSGRQFSNSRSEMNVSTLELGDSALYLCASSFLTGMEETQYFGPGTRLLVL.

This sequence joins TRBV9 and TRBJ2-3; TRBD1 might be the D (5 bases). CDR3 size: 15 residues. Germline CDR1 is SGDLS and CDR2 is YYNGEE. V lost 0 bases and J lost 4, with 12 bases in between. As DNA, the CDR3 is TGTGCCAGCAGCGTAGTAGACAGCCAATCAGATACGCAGTATTTT. This sequence encodes CASSVVDSQSDTQYF.

This clone was found a few times. The V gene is TRBV5-4, the J gene TRBJ1-4, with 9 bases matching TRBD1. The CDR3 loop spans 14 amino acids. Germline lookup yields CDR1 SGHNT and CDR2 YYREEE (reference sequence). With V trimmed by 5 bases and J by 8 bases, 7 bases remained unmatched. The CDR3 is CASSQRTGEEKLFF. For the CDR3, the DNA is TGTGCCAGCAGTCAACGGACAGGGGAGGAAAAACTGTTTTTT.

The genes are TRBV27 and TRBJ2-7, with D possibly being TRBD2 (7 bases). The CDR3 contains 16 residues. Trimming pared 7 bases from V and 3 bases from J, leaving 22 bases between. CDR1 and CDR2 from the germline V gene are MNHEY and SMNVEV (reference sequence). The CDR3 sequence is CASTPTGRGKNYEQYF. CDR3 in DNA: TGTGCCAGCACCCCCACAGGGCGGGGGAAAAACTACGAGCAGTACTTC.

Only one count was recorded for this clone. V usage is TRBV11-2 and J usage is TRBJ2-2; D is unclear. The ends were cut back, 1 base at V and 7 bases at J, with 7 bases in the middle. This CDR3 comprises 13 residues. Germline CDR1 is SGHAT and CDR2 is FQNNGV. The CDR3 nucleotides read TGTGCCAGCAGCTTAGTAGAGATCGGGGAGCTGTTTTTT. It encodes CASSLVEIGELFF.

The chain carries TRBV6-1 and TRBJ2-1; 11 nucleotides align to TRBD2. Germline CDR1 reads MNHNS; CDR2 reads SASEGT. V was pared by 8 bases and J by 4 bases, with 4 bases of the junction left unmatched. This CDR3 comprises 14 residues. DNA for the CDR3: TGTGCCAGCCCGGGACTAGCGGAGTACAATGAGCAGTTCTTC. Translated: CASPGLAEYNEQFF.

The rearrangement uses TRBV11-2 and TRBJ1-2; TRBD1 agrees at 7 bases. The germline gives CDR1 SGHAT, CDR2 FQNNGV. Losses at the gene ends were 5 bases for V and 4 bases for J; bases not matched to a gene: 10. The CDR3 runs 15 residues. In DNA, the CDR3 is TGTGCCAGCAGCCTAGGCCAGGGGGTCCTCTATGGCTACACCTTC. This gives the protein CASSLGQGVLYGYTF.

This sequence joins TRBV19 and TRBJ2-3; perhaps TRBD2 as D (5 bases). Trimming removed 6 bases at V and 2 bases at J, with 18 bases between. The CDR3 length is 16 residues. Germline CDR1 is LNHDA and CDR2 is SQIVND (reference sequence). The CDR3, as DNA: TGTGCCAGTAGATCTTGGCTCTCCGGGAACACAGATACGCAGTATTTT. Encoded protein: CASRSWLSGNTDTQYF.

The chain links TRBV29-1 to TRBJ1-2, with 9 positions matching TRBD1. The germline V gene has CDR1 SQVTM and CDR2 ANQGSEA. J lost 6 bases, V lost 8 bases, and 7 bases had no gene match. The CDR3 spans 12 residues. CDR3 nucleotides: TGCAGCCATGAGACAGGGGGGAATGGCTACACCTTC. This gives the protein CSHETGGNGYTF.

This clone was observed once. The chain couples TRBV27 to TRBJ2-5, with D tentatively TRBD2 (6 bases). This CDR3 is 14 amino acids long. The V gene lost 2 bases and the J gene lost 5 bases, with 12 bases spanning the gap. From germline, CDR1 is MNHEY and CDR2 SMNVEV (reference sequence). The CDR3 DNA is TGTGCCAGCAGTTTACTAGGAGGAGGGGAGACCCAGTACTTC. Protein product: CASSLLGGGETQYF.

The rearrangement links TRBV9 to TRBJ2-1; the match to TRBD2 covers 7 bases. Per germline, CDR1 SGDLS and CDR2 YYNGEE. The junction had 12 bases not matched to a gene; V was cut back by 3 bases and J by 15 bases. The CDR3 consists of 13 residues. CDR3 in amino acids: CASSDSAGTKRFF. The CDR3 DNA sequence: TGTGCCAGCAGCGACTCTGCCGGGACTAAGAGGTTCTTC.

The table lists this clone with a count of one. The chain uses TRBV7-2 and TRBJ1-2; 8 positions match TRBD1. The CDR3 totals 14 residues. J lost 4 bases, V lost 7 bases, and 8 bases had no gene match. CDR1 is SGHTA, CDR2 FQGNSA, per germline. CDR3 nucleotide sequence: TGTGCCAGCATCACTCCCGGGACAGGCTATGGCTACACCTTC. Amino acids: CASITPGTGYGYTF.

The gene calls are TRBV4-2 and TRBJ1-2; no reliable D call. The CDR3 is made up of 19 amino acids. Germline CDR1 is LGHNA and CDR2 is YNFKEQ. Trimming shortened V by 0 bases and J by 0 bases, and 20 bases separated the two germline ends. In DNA, the CDR3 is TGTGCCAGCAGCCAAGAATGGGGAGGTGCCGTCGCTGCTAACTATGGCTACACCTTC. It translates to CASSQEWGGAVAANYGYTF.

The chain couples TRBV5-4 to TRBJ2-2; D is possibly TRBD1 (5 bases). CDR1 SGHNT and CDR2 YYREEE come from the germline V gene (reference sequence). With 7 bases removed from V and 10 bases from J, the gap between germline ends came to 11 bases. This CDR3 contains 11 residues. The CDR3 DNA sequence: TGTGCCAGCCCGAAGGGGAAGGAGCTGTTTTTT. It codes for CASPKGKELFF.

The J gene is TRBJ2-5, the V gene TRBV27; D gene ambiguous. Trimming shortened V by 6 bases and J by 1 base, and 9 bases separated the two germline ends. The CDR3 spans 13 residues. Germline CDR1 and CDR2: MNHEY and SMNVEV (reference sequence). The CDR3 region has the DNA TGTGCCAGCAGGCTCAGGCCCCAAGAGACCCAGTACTTC. Its translation: CASRLRPQETQYF.

The V gene is TRBV18, the J gene TRBJ2-1, with TRBD2 matching over 9 bases. This CDR3 has 14 residues. The germline CDR1 and CDR2 sequences are KGHSH and LQKENI. V shed 2 bases, J shed 10 bases, and the junction held 6 bases outside the gene matches. CDR3 nucleotide sequence: TGTGCCAGCTCACCAATAGCGGGGGAGGTGGAGCAGTTCTTC. Translated, it gives CASSPIAGEVEQFF.

The chain employs TRBV14 and TRBJ2-7; TRBD1 aligns across 9 bases. J gave up 4 bases and V 4 bases, and 5 bases lay outside the gene matches. In germline, CDR1 is SGHDN, CDR2 FVKESK. CDR3 size: 14 residues. Here the CDR3 DNA reads TGTGCCAGCAGCCGGGACAGGGTAAGGTACGAGCAGTACTTC. Translating it yields CASSRDRVRYEQYF.

Remarks on this clone: The junction does not match germline at one end; this may be a read error. This chain joins TRBV7-9 and TRBJ2-7, with D possibly being TRBD2 (6 bases). The CDR3 is 12 amino acids. Germline CDR1 is SEHNR and CDR2 is FQNEAQ (reference sequence). As DNA, the CDR3 is TGTTCCAGCAGCGTGACTAGCTACGAGCAGTACTTC. Its translation is CSSSVTSYEQYF. Full variable domain (remainder filled in from reference TRBV7-9 and TRBJ2-7): DTGVSQNPRHKITKRGQNVTFRCDPISEHNRLYWYRQTLGQGPEFLTYFQNEAQLEKSRLLSDRFSAERPKGSFSTLEIQRTEQGDSAMYLCSSSVTSYEQYFGPGTRLTVT.

The chain recombines TRBV11-2 with TRBJ2-1; 10 bases are a match to TRBD2. V shed 5 bases and J 3 bases; nucleotides not matched to a gene: 10. Germline V gene lookup returns CDR1 SGHAT and CDR2 FQNNGV. This CDR3 has 17 residues. DNA of the CDR3: TGTGCCAGCAGCCAGGGGGGGCTAGCGGGAGTCTACAATGAGCAGTTCTTC. Protein sequence: CASSQGGLAGVYNEQFF.

The gene calls are TRBV2 and TRBJ2-1; 8 bases align to TRBD2. CDR1 and CDR2 from the germline V gene are SNHLY and FYNNEI. The CDR3 spans 17 residues. V shed 4 bases, J shed 9 bases, and the junction held 17 bases outside the gene matches. CDR3 nucleotides: TGTGCCAGCAGTGGGGGGTTGGGTGGCGGGGGGCGGCGTGAGCAGTTCTTC. It specifies CASSGGLGGGGRREQFF.

This clone occurred a few times. The V call is TRBV7-2, the J call TRBJ2-3; the D gene is possibly TRBD2 (6 bases). The CDR3 is made up of 14 amino acids. Between the trimmed V and J ends, which lost 1 base and 4 bases, there was a span of 9 bases. Germline V lookup: CDR1 SGHTA, CDR2 FQGNSA. CDR3 residues: CASSLDPGADTQYF. CDR3 DNA sequence: TGTGCCAGCAGCTTAGACCCGGGGGCAGATACGCAGTATTTT.

V is TRBV7-3 and J is TRBJ2-3, with TRBD2 identical over 7 bases. The CDR3 loop spans 17 amino acids. Germline CDR1 SGHTA, CDR2 FQGTGA. The V and J ends lost 2 bases and 3 bases, in that order; junction bases with no gene match: 11. The CDR3 DNA reads TGTGCCAGCAGCTTAGGAAAGTCGGGAGGATGGACAGATACGCAGTATTTT. Translated, it gives CASSLGKSGGWTDTQYF. The full variable domain, completed using reference TRBV7-3 and TRBJ2-3, is GAGVSQTPSNKVTEKGKYVELRCDPISGHTALYWYRQSLGQGPEFLIYFQGTGAADDSGLPNDRFFAVRPEGSVSTLKIQRTERGDSAVYLCASSLGKSGGWTDTQYFGPGTRLTVL.

Of note for this clone: The junction and the germline gene differ at one end; a read error may be behind it. The chain couples TRBV29-1 to TRBJ1-2; D not resolved. CDR3 length: 13 residues. CDR1 is SQVTM and CDR2 is ANQGSEA in the germline V gene. In DNA, the CDR3 is TGCAGCGTTGAAACCGTTACTAACTATGGGTACACCTTC. It translates to CSVETVTNYGYTF.

The chain uses TRBV9 and TRBJ2-1, with TRBD2 matching over 13 bases. This CDR3 contains 17 residues. The germline CDR1 and CDR2 sequences are SGDLS and YYNGEE. With 1 base clipped from V and 3 bases from J, the junction kept 4 bases outside the gene matches. The CDR3 DNA reads TGTGCCAGCAGCGTACAGGGACTAGCGGGACTCTACAATGAGCAGTTCTTC. Its protein product is CASSVQGLAGLYNEQFF.